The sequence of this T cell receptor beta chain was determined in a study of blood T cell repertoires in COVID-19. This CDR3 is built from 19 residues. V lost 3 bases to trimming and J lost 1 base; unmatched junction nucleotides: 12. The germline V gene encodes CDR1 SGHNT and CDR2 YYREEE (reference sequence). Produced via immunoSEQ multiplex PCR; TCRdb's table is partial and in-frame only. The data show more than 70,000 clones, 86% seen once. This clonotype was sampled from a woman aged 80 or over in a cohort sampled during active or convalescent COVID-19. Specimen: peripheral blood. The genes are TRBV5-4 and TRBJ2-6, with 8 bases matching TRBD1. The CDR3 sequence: CASSSDRTGSFSGANVLTF. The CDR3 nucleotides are TGTGCCAGCAGCTCCGATAGGACAGGGAGCTTTTCTGGGGCCAACGTCCTGACTTTC.